Shown below are 4 T cell receptor beta chains from a single sample sequenced in a study of OX40 agonist ivuxolimab in advanced cancers. The repertoire was sequenced with immunoSEQ multiplex PCR; TCRdb's copy has only in-frame clones and lacks some. The top ten hold 6.2% of the sample, which has roughly 75,000 clones, around 90% seen once. Sequencing used CD4+ or CD8+ T cells sorted from blood, obtained in a trial of the OX40 agonist ivuxolimab. These receptors were obtained from an adult with an advanced solid tumor such as melanoma, head and neck, liver or kidney cancer.

This chain links TRBV7-2 with TRBJ2-5; 11 nucleotides align to TRBD2. The CDR3 is 16 residues long. The junction had 4 bases not matched to a gene; V was cut back by 2 bases and J by 2 bases. Germline CDR1 is SGHTA and CDR2 is FQGNSA. CDR3 in DNA: TGTGCCAGCAGCTTATCGGGGACTAGCGGACAAGAGACCCAGTACTTC. It encodes CASSLSGTSGQETQYF.

Only one count was recorded for this clone. This specimen includes other DNA sequences encoding the same CDR3. The J gene is TRBJ1-2, the V gene TRBV27; possibly TRBD1 for D (5 bases). The V gene's germline CDR1 is MNHEY and CDR2 SMNVEV (reference sequence). The CDR3 has 15 amino acids. V lost 2 bases to trimming and J lost 1 base, with 11 bases between them. The CDR3 bases are TGTGCCAGCAGTTTAGAGGCGGGGGTTAACTATGGCTACACCTTC. Encoded protein: CASSLEAGVNYGYTF.

This clone was recorded a few times. The chain links TRBV5-1 to TRBJ1-1; D uncertain. From germline, CDR1 is SGHRS and CDR2 YFSETQ. CDR3 length: 13 amino acids. Between the trimmed V and J ends, which lost 5 bases and 3 bases, there was a span of 11 bases. CDR3 in amino acids: CASSFLVDTEAFF. CDR3 DNA: TGCGCCAGCAGTTTTCTCGTGGACACTGAAGCTTTCTTT.

The chain links TRBV4-1 to TRBJ2-4; D may be TRBD1 (5 bases). The CDR3 is made up of 15 amino acids. Trimming took off 3 bases at V and 7 bases at J, with 16 bases between the two ends. The V gene's germline CDR1 is MGHRA and CDR2 YSYEKL. CDR3 sequence (DNA): TGCGCCAGCAGCCAGGACGACAGTCGTATGAACATTCAGTACTTC. Translated: CASSQDDSRMNIQYF.